This is a list of T cell receptor beta chains from one sample in a study of quantifying T cell responses using KT2 cells. TCRdb re-called the UMI-ligation and nested PCR reads with MiXCR, one entry per CDR3 protein. The sample lists about 33,000 distinct CDR3 sequences; about 9.4% were seen once. The sequenced material came from PBMCs spiked with cells of the T cell clone KT2. These TCRs come from a human donor. Both conserved end residues are trimmed from each CDR3.

V: TRBV5-1; CDR3: ASSFGLSNEQF
V: TRBV7-2; CDR3: ASSRVETSPLH
V: TRBV3-2; CDR3: ASSPLHYEQY
V: TRBV7-2; CDR3: ASSLGRGRGNEQF
V: TRBV2; CDR3: ASSETGRADEAF
V: TRBV12-3/TRBV12-4; CDR3: ASSPRGSPTEAF
V: TRBV4-1; CDR3: ASSQDLVAWTDTQY
V: TRBV4-3; CDR3: ASSHGAGVSREQF
V: TRBV7-8; CDR3: ASSLSRTVNGEQY
V: TRBV6-2/TRBV6-3; CDR3: ASSYSRVEQY
V: TRBV27; CDR3: ASTSGTEAKNIQY
V: TRBV3-1; CDR3: ASSPGQSNQPQH
V: TRBV6-5; CDR3: ASSYTGGADTQY
V: TRBV10-3; CDR3: AISRQGAATQY
V: TRBV5-5; CDR3: ASSRSGNEQF
V: TRBV5-4; CDR3: ASSFLSEGQGVTGELF
V: TRBV14; CDR3: ASSLQGSAITDTQY
V: TRBV6-5; CDR3: ASSYSSGYPYEQY
V: TRBV4-1; CDR3: ASSRPGLEQF
V: TRBV5-4; CDR3: ASSLLVSQETQY
V: TRBV30; CDR3: AWSVRDKGMQPQH
V: TRBV4-1; CDR3: ASSQGITRQETQY
V: TRBV12-3/TRBV12-4; CDR3: ASSFPGGATQY
V: TRBV19; CDR3: ASSIVSGQGSETQY
V: TRBV29-1; CDR3: SVYDGTETQY
V: TRBV20-1; CDR3: SARQGLEAEQF